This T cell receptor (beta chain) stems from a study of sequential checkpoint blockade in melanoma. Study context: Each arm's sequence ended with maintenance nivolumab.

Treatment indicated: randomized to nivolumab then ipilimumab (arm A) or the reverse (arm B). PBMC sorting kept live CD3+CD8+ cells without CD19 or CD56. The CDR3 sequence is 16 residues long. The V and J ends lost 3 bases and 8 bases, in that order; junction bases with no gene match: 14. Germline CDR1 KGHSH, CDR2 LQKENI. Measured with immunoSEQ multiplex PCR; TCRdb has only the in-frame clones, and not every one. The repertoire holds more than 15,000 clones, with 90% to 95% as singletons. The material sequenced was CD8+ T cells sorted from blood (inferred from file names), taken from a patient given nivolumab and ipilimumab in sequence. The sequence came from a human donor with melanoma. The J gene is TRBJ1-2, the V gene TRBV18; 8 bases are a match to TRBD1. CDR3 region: CASSPIQGAGPTGYTF. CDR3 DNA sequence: TGTGCCAGCTCACCTATCCAGGGGGCTGGACCAACCGGCTACACCTTC.